The 21 T cell receptor beta chains below come from one sample, sequenced in a study of CD8 T cells in Susac syndrome. RNA totalling about 0.45 to 1 ug underwent reverse transcription with random hexamers. MiXCR was run by TCRdb on the immunoSEQ multiplex PCR reads, yielding one entry per CDR3 protein. The sample carries 120,000 to 150,000 distinct CDR3 sequences, 90% to 95% recorded once. Sequencing was performed on CD4+ T cells from PBMCs. These receptors were taken from a human donor with multiple sclerosis.

This rearrangement joins TRBV29-1 to TRBJ2-7; perhaps TRBD2 as D (5 bases). CDR3 size: 13 residues. V lost 1 base, J lost 2 bases, and 9 bases lay in between. Germline CDR1 and CDR2: SQVTM and ANQGSEA. In DNA form, the CDR3 reads TGCAGCGTTGAAGGGAGCGGCGCCTACGAGCAGTACTTC. This codes for CSVEGSGAYEQYF.

The J gene is TRBJ2-1, the V gene TRBV7-2; TRBD2 matches 11 bases. This CDR3 region has 16 residues. In germline, CDR1 is SGHTA, CDR2 FQGNSA. The V and J ends lost 5 bases and 4 bases, in that order; junction bases with no gene match: 7. The CDR3 coding sequence is TGTGCCAGCAGCCCAACCGGGACTAGCGGATACAATGAGCAGTTCTTC. Its protein product is CASSPTGTSGYNEQFF.

The genes are TRBV7-2 and TRBJ1-2; D possibly corresponds to TRBD1 (6 bases). Germline V CDR1 and CDR2: SGHTA, FQGNSA. V was pared by 7 bases and J by 3 bases, with 15 bases between. The CDR3 runs 14 residues. CDR3 in amino acids: CASTEGEVDYGYTF. DNA of the CDR3: TGTGCCAGCACCGAGGGGGAGGTCGACTATGGCTACACCTTC.

CDR3 DNA sequence: TGTGCCAGCAGCTTGACTTTAGCCCCCCCGCTAAATGAGCAGTTCTTC. This codes for CASSLTLAPPLNEQFF. The V gene is TRBV11-2, the J gene TRBJ2-1, with D unresolved. V dropped 3 bases and J dropped 7 bases, with 19 bases sitting between them. The CDR3 is made up of 16 amino acids. Germline CDR1 SGHAT, CDR2 FQNNGV. The whole variable domain, remainder taken from reference TRBV11-2 and TRBJ2-1, is EAGVAQSPRYKIIEKRQSVAFWCNPISGHATLYWYQQILGQGPKLLIQFQNNGVVDDSQLPKDRFSAERLKGVDSTLKIQPAKLEDSAVYLCASSLTLAPPLNEQFFGPGTRLTVL.

This clonotype was counted once. The V call is TRBV7-9, the J call TRBJ1-1; possible D gene TRBD1, 5 bases. There are 12 residues in the CDR3. Trimming removed 8 bases from V and 3 bases from J, with 10 bases in between. CDR1 and CDR2 from the germline V gene are SEHNR and FQNEAQ (reference sequence). The CDR3 is CASVGTYTEAFF. The DNA of the CDR3 is TGTGCCAGCGTCGGGACTTACACTGAAGCTTTCTTT.

V is TRBV20-1 and J is TRBJ2-5; D gene uncertain. Trimming removed 1 base from V and 3 bases from J, with 6 bases in between. Germline CDR1 and CDR2: DFQATT and SNEGSKA (reference sequence). CDR3 length: 12 amino acids. The CDR3 loop is CSARVTKETQYF. In DNA form, the CDR3 reads TGCAGTGCTAGAGTGACCAAAGAGACCCAGTACTTC.

This clonotype showed up just a few times. V usage is TRBV20-1 and J usage is TRBJ1-1; perhaps TRBD1 as D (6 bases). This CDR3 comprises 12 residues. V lost 5 bases to trimming and J lost 1 base, with 8 bases between them. Germline CDR1 DFQATT, CDR2 SNEGSKA (reference sequence). The CDR3 coding sequence is TGCAGTGCTGAGGACAGGAACACTGAAGCTTTCTTT. This translates into CSAEDRNTEAFF.

The genes are TRBV13 and TRBJ2-2; 8 nucleotides match TRBD1. The CDR3 is 14 amino acids. Trimming cost V 5 bases and J 6 bases; bases outside gene matches: 5. Germline CDR1 is PRHDT and CDR2 is FYEKMQ (reference sequence). The CDR3 is CASSQGAVAGELFF. CDR3 sequence (DNA): TGTGCCAGCAGCCAGGGGGCCGTAGCCGGGGAGCTGTTTTTT.

This sequence joins TRBV13 and TRBJ2-7, with D tentatively TRBD1 or TRBD2 (5 bases each). With 2 bases removed from V and 6 bases from J, the gap between germline ends came to 17 bases. CDR1 and CDR2 (germline): PRHDT, FYEKMQ (reference sequence). The length of the CDR3 is 15 residues. The CDR3 bases are TGTGCCAGCAGCTTAAGGCGGCAGGGACCGGCCGAGCAGTACTTC. This encodes CASSLRRQGPAEQYF. Full variable domain (missing parts from reference TRBV13 and TRBJ2-7): AAGVIQSPRHLIKEKRETATLKCYPIPRHDTVYWYQQGPGQDPQFLISFYEKMQSDKGSIPDRFSAQQFSDYHSELNMSSLELGDSALYFCASSLRRQGPAEQYFGPGTRLTVT.

This clonotype has just a few counts. The CDR3 DNA sequence: TGTGCCAGCAGTCCTAAACCGGGACTAGCGGAGAGACGCCAAGAGACCCAGTACTTC. Encoded protein: CASSPKPGLAERRQETQYF. V gene TRBV6-1 combines with J gene TRBJ2-5; 11 bases are a match to TRBD2. CDR3 length: 19 amino acids. J gave up 1 base and V 5 bases, and 15 bases lay outside the gene matches. CDR1 is MNHNS and CDR2 is SASEGT in the germline V gene.

The J gene is TRBJ2-7, the V gene TRBV6-2 or TRBV6-3; D unresolved. This CDR3 spans 14 amino acids. CDR1 and CDR2 (germline): MNHEY, SVGEGT. Trimming stripped 2 bases from V and 2 bases from J, with 10 bases between. Here the CDR3 reads CASSYGVSTYEQYF. CDR3 DNA: TGTGCCAGCAGTTACGGCGTTAGTACCTACGAGCAGTACTTC.

The V gene is TRBV30, the J gene TRBJ1-2, with D uncertain. The CDR3 has 13 amino acids. V lost 0 bases and J 6 bases, leaving 11 bases between the germline ends. Germline V lookup: CDR1 GTSNPN, CDR2 SVGIG (reference sequence). CDR3 bases: TGTGCCTGGAGTGTAGGAAGGAGCCATGGCTACACCTTC. This encodes CAWSVGRSHGYTF. Full variable domain (missing parts from reference TRBV30 and TRBJ1-2): SQTIHQWPATLVQPVGSPLSLECTVEGTSNPNLYWYRQAAGRGLQLLFYSVGIGQISSEVPQNLSASRPQDRQFILSSKKLLLSDSGFYLCAWSVGRSHGYTFGSGTRLTVV.

V usage is TRBV5-4 and J usage is TRBJ2-3; D possibly matches TRBD1 or TRBD2 (5 bases each). The V end was cut by 4 bases, the J end by 0 bases, with 12 bases between. The CDR3 sequence is 15 residues long. The germline V gene encodes CDR1 SGHNT and CDR2 YYREEE (reference sequence). CDR3 in amino acids: CASSPGPKSTDTQYF. CDR3 coding DNA: TGTGCCAGCAGCCCGGGACCTAAGAGCACAGATACGCAGTATTTT. The full variable domain, its missing parts supplied by reference TRBV5-4 and TRBJ2-3, is ETGVTQSPTHLIKTRGQQVTLRCSSQSGHNTVSWYQQALGQGPQFIFQYYREEENGRGNFPPRFSGLQFPNYSSELNVNALELDDSALYLCASSPGPKSTDTQYFGPGTRLTVL.

The V call is TRBV6-1, the J call TRBJ1-2; D unclear. The CDR3 totals 13 residues. The V end was cut by 10 bases, the J end by 2 bases, with 14 bases between. Germline CDR1 MNHNS, CDR2 SASEGT. The CDR3 DNA sequence: TGTGCCACCTCACGAAACGGGAACTATGGCTACACCTTC. Its protein product is CATSRNGNYGYTF.

This chain links TRBV7-9 with TRBJ1-5; D is unresolved. Germline V gene data show CDR1 as SEHNR and CDR2 as FQNEAQ (reference sequence). CDR3 length: 15 residues. V was pared by 4 bases and J by 2 bases, with 12 bases between. In DNA form, the CDR3 reads TGTGCCAGCAGCTCCAGCTGGAGGGGCAATCAGCCCCAGCATTTT. Translated: CASSSSWRGNQPQHF. Using reference TRBV7-9 and TRBJ1-5 for the parts outside the CDR3, the full variable domain is DTGVSQNPRHKITKRGQNVTFRCDPISEHNRLYWYRQTLGQGPEFLTYFQNEAQLEKSRLLSDRFSAERPKGSFSTLEIQRTEQGDSAMYLCASSSSWRGNQPQHFGDGTRLSIL.

This clonotype appeared a single time. The rearrangement uses TRBV20-1 and TRBJ1-2; D gene uncertain. The CDR3 contains 17 residues. The V end lost 0 bases, the J end lost 0 bases, and 17 bases lay between the germline ends. Germline V lookup: CDR1 DFQATT, CDR2 SNEGSKA (reference sequence). DNA for the CDR3: TGCAGTGCTAGAGATAGGTGGGCTTCCACGTCTAACTATGGCTACACCTTC. This gives the protein CSARDRWASTSNYGYTF.

The rearrangement uses TRBV9 and TRBJ2-2; D unresolved. This CDR3 is 16 amino acids long. Germline-derived CDR1 and CDR2 are SGDLS and YYNGEE. V was shortened by 1 base and J by 6 bases, with 16 bases between the two germline ends. The CDR3 spells CASSVTQMLLAGELFF. As DNA, the CDR3 is TGTGCCAGCAGCGTAACCCAGATGCTCTTGGCCGGGGAGCTGTTTTTT.

This clonotype was counted only a few times. V gene TRBV7-2 combines with J gene TRBJ1-1; 7 nucleotides align to TRBD1. The junction had 0 bases not matched to a gene; V was cut back by 1 base and J by 7 bases. The germline gives CDR1 SGHTA, CDR2 FQGNSA. The CDR3 is made up of 12 amino acids. In nucleotides, the CDR3 is TGTGCCAGCAGCTTAGGGACAGGTGAAGCTTTCTTT. It translates to CASSLGTGEAFF.

This chain uses TRBV12-3 or TRBV12-4 with TRBJ2-3; D is uncertain. The CDR3 sequence is 13 residues long. V was cut by 4 bases and J by 0 bases, with 5 bases left in between. The CDR3 nucleotides are TGTGCCAGCAGTTCACAGAGCACAGATACGCAGTATTTT. It is translated as CASSSQSTDTQYF.

The chain links TRBV6-2 or TRBV6-3 to TRBJ2-6, with D hard to call. The germline V gene encodes CDR1 MNHEY and CDR2 SVGEGT. The CDR3 spans 13 residues. The V and J ends lost 8 bases and 0 bases respectively, with 5 bases between them. The CDR3 DNA reads as TGTGCCAGCCGTAGCTCTGGGGCCAACGTCCTGACTTTC. Translated: CASRSSGANVLTF.

This chain connects TRBV20-1 to TRBJ2-5; D unresolved. With 6 bases removed from V and 12 bases from J, the gap between germline ends came to 8 bases. Germline-derived CDR1 and CDR2 are DFQATT and SNEGSKA (reference sequence). This CDR3 spans 8 amino acids. CDR3 region: CSAGHKYF. The CDR3 DNA reads as TGCAGTGCAGGGCACAAGTACTTC.